Each of the 13 T cell receptor beta chains below was sequenced from the same sample in a study of blood T cell repertoires in COVID-19. Some clones are missing from TCRdb's copy, which holds only in-frame ones; the method was immunoSEQ multiplex PCR. The data show tens of thousands of clones, 75% to 90% seen once. The material sequenced was peripheral blood. The receptors were gathered from a human donor in a cohort sampled during active COVID-19.

This chain joins TRBV11-2 and TRBJ2-1; 8 bases match TRBD1. Germline values: CDR1 SGHAT, CDR2 FQNNGV. The CDR3 has 13 amino acids. V dropped 0 bases and J dropped 15; count of bases not matched to a gene: 7. As DNA, the CDR3 is TGTGCCAGCAGCTTAGAAGACAGGGGTTTTTCGTTCTTC. Translation: CASSLEDRGFSFF.

This chain joins TRBV19 and TRBJ1-1; 7 bases line up with TRBD1. CDR1 LNHDA and CDR2 SQIVND come from the germline V gene (reference sequence). CDR3 size: 16 residues. V was clipped by 5 bases and J by 6 bases; unmatched bases: 15. CDR3 sequence (DNA): TGTGCCAGTAGTGCCCAACCGACAGGGTTAAGCTCTGAAGCTTTCTTT. Amino acid sequence: CASSAQPTGLSSEAFF.

The V gene is TRBV3-1 (or the pseudogene TRBV3-2), the J gene TRBJ1-1; D perhaps matches TRBD1 (5 bases). V lost 2 bases, J lost 9 bases, and 16 bases lay in between. The CDR3 loop spans 14 amino acids. CDR1 and CDR2 from the germline V gene are LGHDT and YNNKEL (reference sequence). In DNA form, the CDR3 reads TGTGCCAGCAGCCAAAAAGGGGCGAGTAGTAAAGCTTTCTTT. As protein: CASSQKGASSKAFF.

The DNA of the CDR3 is TGTGCCAGCAGTGAGCCAGCGGAGCAGTTCTTC. This translates into CASSEPAEQFF. The gene calls are TRBV2 and TRBJ2-1; D ambiguous. The V end was cut by 3 bases, the J end by 10 bases, with 7 bases between. The CDR3 spans 11 residues. Germline CDR1 SNHLY, CDR2 FYNNEI. The whole variable domain, remainder taken from reference TRBV2 and TRBJ2-1, is EPEVTQTPSHQVTQMGQEVILRCVPISNHLYFYWYRQILGQKVEFLVSFYNNEISEKSEIFDDQFSVERPDGSNFTLKIRSTKLEDSAMYFCASSEPAEQFFGPGTRLTVL.

The V call is TRBV15, the J call TRBJ2-1, with 9 bases lining up with TRBD2. J lost 8 bases, V lost 3 bases, and 8 bases had no gene match. This CDR3 has 15 residues. Germline V gene sequence: CDR1 LNHNV, CDR2 YYDKDF (reference sequence). The CDR3 DNA sequence: TGTGCCACCAGCAGGGGACTAGCCGCCCTCGATGAGCAGTTCTTC. Protein product: CATSRGLAALDEQFF.

This clone has only one observation. For the CDR3, the DNA is TGTGCCAGCAGCTTAGAAGCGGGAGAGACCGGGGAGCTGTTTTTT. Translated: CASSLEAGETGELFF. The chain combines TRBV11-2 with TRBJ2-2, with 8 bases lining up with TRBD2. The CDR3 covers 15 residues. V shed 0 bases and J 5 bases; nucleotides not matched to a gene: 2. Germline values: CDR1 SGHAT, CDR2 FQNNGV.

A note on this clone: This same CDR3 is encoded by further DNA sequences in the sample. The gene calls are TRBV14 and TRBJ1-3; the D gene is possibly TRBD1 (5 bases). The length of the CDR3 is 13 residues. Trimming shortened V by 4 bases and J by 4 bases, and 8 bases separated the two germline ends. Germline CDR1 SGHDN, CDR2 FVKESK. CDR3 protein: CASSPRAGNTIYF. Written as DNA, the CDR3 is TGTGCCAGCAGCCCCAGGGCCGGAAACACCATATATTTT.

The chain has TRBV5-5 and TRBJ2-3; TRBD2 matches 10 bases. Unmatched junction bases numbered 2, after V lost 0 bases and J lost 1 base. Germline V gene data show CDR1 as SGHKS and CDR2 as YYEKEE (reference sequence). The CDR3 length is 16 residues. The CDR3 DNA reads TGTGCCAGCAGCTTGGTTCTAGCGGGAGGCACAGATACGCAGTATTTT. Protein sequence: CASSLVLAGGTDTQYF.

The gene calls are TRBV18 and TRBJ1-5; D gene uncertain. The CDR3 has 15 residues. Per the germline V gene, CDR1 is KGHSH and CDR2 is LQKENI. V shed 0 bases and J shed 4 bases, with 10 bases lying between them. CDR3 residues: CASSPPPFGNQPQHF. The CDR3, as DNA: TGTGCCAGCTCACCACCGCCCTTCGGGAATCAGCCCCAGCATTTT.

J is TRBJ1-5 and V is TRBV18, with D unresolved. Trimming pared 3 bases from V and 2 bases from J, leaving 11 bases between. The CDR3 is 15 residues long. In germline, CDR1 is KGHSH, CDR2 LQKENI. The CDR3 nucleotides are TGTGCCAGCTCACCGTCTGTAGATGGCAATCAGCCCCAGCATTTT. Translating gives CASSPSVDGNQPQHF.

This clone has a handful of counts. A much larger clone sits a single nucleotide away, making a read error possible. At the DNA level, this CDR3 is encoded by other sequences in the same sample as well. The chain joins TRBV13 to TRBJ2-3, with 9 bases identical to TRBD2. The germline gives CDR1 PRHDT, CDR2 FYEKMQ (reference sequence). The CDR3 contains 18 residues. The CDR3 spells CASRLPGTRGGGTDTQYF. The DNA for the CDR3 is TGTGCCAGCCGCTTACCGGGGACTCGCGGGGGGGGCACAGATACGCAGTATTTT. The variable domain in full, with the rest retrieved from reference TRBV13 and TRBJ2-3, is AAGVIQSPRHLIKEKRETATLKCYPIPRHDTVYWYQQGPGQDPQFLISFYEKMQSDKGSIPDRFSAQQFSDYHSELNMSSLELGDSALYFCASRLPGTRGGGTDTQYFGPGTRLTVL.

This clone has only a few counts. The J gene is TRBJ2-7, the V gene TRBV11-2; a possible D gene is TRBD2 (6 bases). This CDR3 is built from 15 residues. V lost 4 bases to trimming and J lost 3 bases, with 16 bases between them. Germline values: CDR1 SGHAT, CDR2 FQNNGV. The CDR3 is CASSSPGLSIYEQYF. CDR3 DNA: TGTGCCAGCAGCTCACCGGGACTCTCGATCTACGAGCAGTACTTC.

This clone was recorded a few times. The rearrangement joins TRBV5-6 to TRBJ1-1, with 9 bases identical to TRBD1. The J segment lost 1 base and the V segment lost 4 bases, leaving 17 bases of the junction unmatched. The CDR3 runs to 19 residues. CDR1 and CDR2 from the germline V gene are SGHDT and YYEEEE. CDR3 region: CASSRESGTGTWGNTEAFF. The DNA for the CDR3 is TGTGCCAGCAGCCGGGAATCCGGGACAGGGACGTGGGGGAACACTGAAGCTTTCTTT.